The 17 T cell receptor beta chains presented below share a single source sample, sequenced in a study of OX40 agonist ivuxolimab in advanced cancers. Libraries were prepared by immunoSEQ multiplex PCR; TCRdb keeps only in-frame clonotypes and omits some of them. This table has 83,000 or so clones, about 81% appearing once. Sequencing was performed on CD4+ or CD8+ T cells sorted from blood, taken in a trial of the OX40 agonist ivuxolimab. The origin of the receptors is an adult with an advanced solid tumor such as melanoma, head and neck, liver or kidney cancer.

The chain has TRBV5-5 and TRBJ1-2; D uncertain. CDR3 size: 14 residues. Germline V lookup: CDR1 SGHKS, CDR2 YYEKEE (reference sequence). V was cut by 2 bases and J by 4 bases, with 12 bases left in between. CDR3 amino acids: CASSFTGDAYGYTF. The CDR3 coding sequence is TGTGCCAGCAGCTTCACCGGGGATGCCTATGGCTACACCTTC.

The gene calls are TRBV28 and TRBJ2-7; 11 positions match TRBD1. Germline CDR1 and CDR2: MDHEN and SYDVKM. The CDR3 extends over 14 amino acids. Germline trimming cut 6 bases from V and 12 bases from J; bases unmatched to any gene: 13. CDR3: CASRDRGQKSIWYF. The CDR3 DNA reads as TGTGCCAGCAGGGACAGGGGGCAGAAAAGTATATGGTACTTC.

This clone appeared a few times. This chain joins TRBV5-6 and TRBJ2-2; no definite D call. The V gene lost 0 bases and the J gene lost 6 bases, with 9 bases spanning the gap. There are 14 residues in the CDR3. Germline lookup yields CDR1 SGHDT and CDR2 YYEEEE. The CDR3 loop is CASSLGSEAGELFF. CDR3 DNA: TGTGCCAGCAGCTTGGGGTCCGAGGCCGGGGAGCTGTTTTTT.

This chain's CDR3 is CASSLGPKGLSYEQYF. CDR3 DNA: TGTGCCAGCAGCTTAGGACCCAAGGGGCTATCCTACGAGCAGTACTTC. The chain couples TRBV11-3 to TRBJ2-7, with a weak D call TRBD1 (5 bases). The CDR3 is made up of 16 amino acids. Germline V lookup: CDR1 SGHNT, CDR2 YENEEA. V dropped 1 base and J dropped 1 base, with 14 bases sitting between them.

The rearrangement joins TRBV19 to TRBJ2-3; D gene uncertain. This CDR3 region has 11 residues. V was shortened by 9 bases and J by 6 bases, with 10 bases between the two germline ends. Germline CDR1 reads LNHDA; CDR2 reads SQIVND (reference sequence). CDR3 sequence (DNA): TGTGCCAGCGGCGCGCAGGATACGCAGTATTTT. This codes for CASGAQDTQYF.

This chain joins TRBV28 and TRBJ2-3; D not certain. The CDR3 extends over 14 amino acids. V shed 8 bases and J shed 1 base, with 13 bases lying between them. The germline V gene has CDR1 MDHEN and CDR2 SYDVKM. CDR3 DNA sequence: TGTGCCAGCGATCCACGACGGGGCACAGATACGCAGTATTTT. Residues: CASDPRRGTDTQYF.

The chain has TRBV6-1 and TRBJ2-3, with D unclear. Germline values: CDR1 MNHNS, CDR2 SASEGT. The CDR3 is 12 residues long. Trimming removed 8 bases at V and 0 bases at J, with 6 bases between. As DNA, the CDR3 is TGTGCCAGCGGGCCGAGCACAGATACGCAGTATTTT. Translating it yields CASGPSTDTQYF.

The CDR3 region is CASSSGQPPYEQYF. In DNA form, the CDR3 reads TGCGCCAGCAGCTCGGGACAGCCACCCTACGAGCAGTACTTC. The rearrangement links TRBV5-1 to TRBJ2-5; TRBD1 matches 7 bases. The DNA end favors TRBJ2-7, so the J call may be wrong. The CDR3 has 14 residues. Germline V gene sequence: CDR1 SGHRS, CDR2 YFSETQ.

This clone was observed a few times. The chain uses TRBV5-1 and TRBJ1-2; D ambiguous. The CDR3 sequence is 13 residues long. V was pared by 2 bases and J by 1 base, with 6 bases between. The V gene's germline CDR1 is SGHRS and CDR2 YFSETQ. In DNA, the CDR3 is TGCGCCAGCAGCTTCGAGGTTAACTATGGCTACACCTTC. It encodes CASSFEVNYGYTF.

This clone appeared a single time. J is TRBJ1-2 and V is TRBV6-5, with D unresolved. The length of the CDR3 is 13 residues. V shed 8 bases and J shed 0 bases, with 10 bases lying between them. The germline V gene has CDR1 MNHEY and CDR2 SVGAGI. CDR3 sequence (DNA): TGTGCCAGCCGGACCCTAGCTAACTATGGCTACACCTTC. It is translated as CASRTLANYGYTF.

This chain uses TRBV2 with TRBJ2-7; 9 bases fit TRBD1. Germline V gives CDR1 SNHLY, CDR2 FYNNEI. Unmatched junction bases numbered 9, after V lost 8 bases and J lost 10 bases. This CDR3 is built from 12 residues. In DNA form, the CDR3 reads TGTGCCAGCCTCCTCGCACAGGGGGCACAGTACTTC. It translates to CASLLAQGAQYF.

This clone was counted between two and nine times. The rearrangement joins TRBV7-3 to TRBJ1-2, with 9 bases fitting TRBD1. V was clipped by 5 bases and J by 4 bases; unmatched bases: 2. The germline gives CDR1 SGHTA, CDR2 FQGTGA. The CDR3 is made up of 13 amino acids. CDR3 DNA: TGTGCCAGCAGCGAGGACAGGGGCTATGGCTACACCTTC. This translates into CASSEDRGYGYTF.

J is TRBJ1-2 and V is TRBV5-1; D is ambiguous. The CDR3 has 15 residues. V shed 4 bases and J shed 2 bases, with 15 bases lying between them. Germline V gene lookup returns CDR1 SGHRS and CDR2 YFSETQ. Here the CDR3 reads CASSGRVSDNYGYTF. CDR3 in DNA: TGCGCCAGCAGCGGCCGGGTCAGTGACAACTATGGCTACACCTTC.

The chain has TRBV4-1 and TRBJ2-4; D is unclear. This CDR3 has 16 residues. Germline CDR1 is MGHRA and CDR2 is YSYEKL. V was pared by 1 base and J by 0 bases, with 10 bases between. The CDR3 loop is CASSQALDLAKNIQYF. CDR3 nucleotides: TGCGCCAGCAGCCAAGCTCTTGACCTAGCCAAAAACATTCAGTACTTC.

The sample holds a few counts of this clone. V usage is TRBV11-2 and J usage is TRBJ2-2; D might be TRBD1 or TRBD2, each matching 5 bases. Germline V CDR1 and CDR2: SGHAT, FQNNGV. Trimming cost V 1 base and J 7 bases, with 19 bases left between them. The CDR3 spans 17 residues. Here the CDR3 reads CASSLASGRGVRGELFF. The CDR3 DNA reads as TGTGCCAGCAGCTTAGCCTCAGGGAGAGGTGTGCGCGGGGAGCTGTTTTTT.

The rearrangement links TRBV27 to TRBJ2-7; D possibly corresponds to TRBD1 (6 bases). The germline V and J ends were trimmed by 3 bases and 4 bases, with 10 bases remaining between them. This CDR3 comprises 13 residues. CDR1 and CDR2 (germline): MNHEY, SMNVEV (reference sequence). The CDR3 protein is CASSFLQGYEQYF. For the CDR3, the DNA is TGTGCCAGCAGTTTTCTACAGGGTTACGAGCAGTACTTC.

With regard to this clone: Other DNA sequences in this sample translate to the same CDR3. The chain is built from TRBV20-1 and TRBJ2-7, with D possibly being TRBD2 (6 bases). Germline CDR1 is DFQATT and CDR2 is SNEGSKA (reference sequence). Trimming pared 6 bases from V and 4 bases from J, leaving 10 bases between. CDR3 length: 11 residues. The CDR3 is CSASRGYEQYF. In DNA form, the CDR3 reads TGCAGTGCGTCGCGGGGTTACGAGCAGTACTTC.